These 17 T cell receptor beta chains were sequenced from one sample in a study of shared clonotypes between healthy human individuals (dated by TCRdb to about 2020). The protocol used for the library was the immunoSEQ multiplex PCR assay. Here the immuneACCESS table is served through TCRdb, limited to in-frame sequences with V and J called. Missing clones are a known gap in these copies; in checked studies unresolved V genes cover under half, and the rest lacks a known reason. Within this sample are roughly 2.2 million clones, with roughly 92% of them counted one time only. About 0.36% of the sample rests with the top ten. The specimen was naive CD4+ T cells from PBMCs. Reading the label with the study, this specimen's cell subset or site is: CD45RA+ positively selected. These receptors all come from a man younger than 35 in good health. Some clones in this sample may be carry-over from other donors' samples.

This clone has a single count. The chain is built from TRBV28 and TRBJ1-5, with no clear D. V was shortened by 6 bases and J by 0 bases, with 6 bases between the two germline ends. The CDR3 sequence is 13 residues long. CDR1 MDHEN and CDR2 SYDVKM come from the germline V gene. The CDR3 region is CASRSVSNQPQHF. The CDR3 region has the DNA TGTGCCAGCAGAAGCGTTAGCAATCAGCCCCAGCATTTT.

The chain employs TRBV6-6 and TRBJ1-4, with D uncertain. The length of the CDR3 is 14 residues. Germline V gene sequence: CDR1 MNHNY, CDR2 SVGAGI (reference sequence). V was clipped by 8 bases and J by 2 bases, with 12 bases between them. CDR3 in amino acids: CASSRDWTNEKLFF. The CDR3 coding sequence is TGTGCCAGCTCTAGGGATTGGACTAATGAAAAACTGTTTTTT.

This rearrangement joins TRBV6-1 to TRBJ2-7; D remains ambiguous. V lost 3 bases to trimming and J lost 6 bases, with 15 bases between them. Germline CDR1 MNHNS, CDR2 SASEGT. This CDR3 has 14 amino acids. The CDR3 DNA sequence: TGTGCCAGCAGTGACTGGGCCCCAACCCTCGAGCAGTACTTC. This sequence encodes CASSDWAPTLEQYF.

The chain recombines TRBV27 with TRBJ1-5; no clear D. This CDR3 is built from 15 residues. CDR1 and CDR2 from the germline V gene are MNHEY and SMNVEV (reference sequence). Trimming took off 4 bases at V and 6 bases at J, with 16 bases between the two ends. The CDR3 sequence: CASSSRGYWGQPQHF. The CDR3 DNA reads as TGTGCCAGCAGTTCTCGAGGGTATTGGGGTCAGCCCCAGCATTTT.

This rearrangement joins TRBV2 to TRBJ1-1; the D is unclear. Germline values: CDR1 SNHLY, CDR2 FYNNEI. The length of the CDR3 is 11 residues. Trimming stripped 1 base from V and 10 bases from J, with 7 bases between. The CDR3 sequence: CASSEGGSAFF. The CDR3 nucleotides read TGTGCCAGCAGTGAAGGGGGTTCAGCTTTCTTT. Full variable domain (remainder filled in from reference TRBV2 and TRBJ1-1): EPEVTQTPSHQVTQMGQEVILRCVPISNHLYFYWYRQILGQKVEFLVSFYNNEISEKSEIFDDQFSVERPDGSNFTLKIRSTKLEDSAMYFCASSEGGSAFFGQGTRLTVV.

This chain joins TRBV5-5 and TRBJ2-5; a weak D match, TRBD2 (5 bases). The CDR3 is 16 amino acids. The germline V and J ends were trimmed by 0 bases and 9 bases, with 21 bases remaining between them. From germline, CDR1 is SGHKS and CDR2 YYEKEE (reference sequence). The CDR3 is CASSLVLAGGIGAQYF. The CDR3 DNA reads as TGTGCCAGCAGCTTGGTTCTTGCGGGTGGGATCGGGGCCCAGTACTTC.

The chain is built from TRBV25-1 and TRBJ2-5; D is undetermined. The V gene lost 5 bases and the J gene lost 5 bases, with 3 bases spanning the gap. CDR3 length: 10 residues. Germline-derived CDR1 and CDR2 are MGHDK and SYGVNS. DNA of the CDR3: TGTGCCAGCAGTCGCGAGACCCAGTACTTC. This encodes CASSRETQYF.

The gene calls are TRBV5-8 and TRBJ2-1; D is perhaps TRBD1 (5 bases). Looked up from germline, CDR1 is SGHTS and CDR2 is YDEGEE. The CDR3 extends over 14 amino acids. V was trimmed by 4 bases and J by 9 bases, leaving 17 bases between them. CDR3: CASSPLQVGSEQFF. CDR3 nucleotide sequence: TGTGCCAGCAGCCCACTACAGGTGGGTAGTGAGCAGTTCTTC.

The V and J genes are TRBV7-2 and TRBJ2-1, with D maybe TRBD2 (5 bases). This CDR3 has 14 residues. Trimming took 2 bases from V and 7 from J, leaving 12 bases between them. Germline CDR1 and CDR2: SGHTA and FQGNSA. CDR3 sequence reads: CASSLRIGENEQFF. CDR3 DNA sequence: TGTGCCAGCAGCTTACGTATTGGGGAGAATGAGCAGTTCTTC.

This rearrangement joins TRBV21-1 to TRBJ2-7; the table calls TRBD2, which could not be checked here. TRBV21-1 is a pseudogene. The CDR3 extends over 17 amino acids. DNA of the CDR3: TGTGCCAGCAGCAAAGCGTTTAAGCGGGAGGGCTCCTACGAGCAGTACTTC. Its translation is CASSKAFKREGSYEQYF.

The chain recombines TRBV5-1 with TRBJ1-5, with TRBD1 as a possible D gene (5 bases). Germline CDR1 is SGHRS and CDR2 is YFSETQ. The V end was cut by 4 bases, the J end by 0 bases, with 17 bases between. CDR3 length: 17 amino acids. The CDR3 DNA reads TGCGCCAGCAGCCTAGGGACGGACTCTCATAGCAATCAGCCCCAGCATTTT. Translation gives CASSLGTDSHSNQPQHF.

As regards this clone: Different DNA sequences within this sample yield the same CDR3. The chain uses TRBV7-6 and TRBJ2-1; D call uncertain. The CDR3 covers 15 residues. V gave up 0 bases and J gave up 1 base, with 7 bases separating them. Germline CDR1 reads SGHVS; CDR2 reads FNYEAQ. This CDR3 is CASSLAAVSYNEQFF. The CDR3, as DNA: TGTGCCAGCAGCTTAGCGGCTGTTTCCTACAATGAGCAGTTCTTC.

The chain couples TRBV5-1 to TRBJ2-5, with D possibly TRBD2 on 6 matching bases. CDR1 is SGHRS and CDR2 is YFSETQ in the germline V gene. The V gene lost 4 bases and the J gene lost 10 bases, with 20 bases spanning the gap. The CDR3 totals 14 residues. This CDR3 reads CASSPRGVGEVQYF. The CDR3 DNA is TGCGCCAGCAGCCCCCGGGGTGTCGGGGAGGTCCAGTACTTC. The complete variable domain, with remaining parts taken from reference TRBV5-1 and TRBJ2-5, reads KAGVTQTPRYLIKTRGQQVTLSCSPISGHRSVSWYQQTPGQGLQFLFEYFSETQRNKGNFPGRFSGRQFSNSRSEMNVSTLELGDSALYLCASSPRGVGEVQYFGPGTRLLVL.

The CDR3 spells CASSELHSGSYNEQFF. The CDR3 nucleotides read TGTGCCAGCAGTGAGCTTCATTCAGGGAGCTACAATGAGCAGTTCTTC. This chain links TRBV25-1 with TRBJ2-1, with D perhaps TRBD1 or TRBD2 (5 bases each). Germline CDR1 is MGHDK and CDR2 is SYGVNS. The CDR3 consists of 16 residues. Trimming took off 3 bases at V and 3 bases at J, with 15 bases between the two ends.

V and J are TRBV7-2 and TRBJ2-3; D may be TRBD1 (6 bases). V was trimmed by 5 bases and J by 2 bases, leaving 11 bases between them. This CDR3 spans 14 amino acids. Per germline, CDR1 SGHTA and CDR2 FQGNSA. CDR3 in DNA: TGTGCCAGCAGCCGCGACAGGAACACAGATACGCAGTATTTT. This codes for CASSRDRNTDTQYF. The whole variable domain, remainder taken from reference TRBV7-2 and TRBJ2-3, is GAGVSQSPSNKVTEKGKDVELRCDPISGHTALYWYRQSLGQGLEFLIYFQGNSAPDKSGLPSDRFSAERTGGSVSTLTIQRTQQEDSAVYLCASSRDRNTDTQYFGPGTRLTVL.

The rearrangement joins TRBV7-9 to TRBJ2-5; D gene ambiguous. The ends were cut back, 2 bases at V and 0 bases at J, with 7 bases in the middle. Looked up from germline, CDR1 is SEHNR and CDR2 is FQNEAQ (reference sequence). The CDR3 has 14 amino acids. In DNA form, the CDR3 reads TGTGCCAGCAGCTTATTTACCGACCAAGAGACCCAGTACTTC. This codes for CASSLFTDQETQYF.

V gene TRBV19 combines with J gene TRBJ2-5; D gene uncertain. V lost 5 bases to trimming and J lost 1 base, with 11 bases between them. CDR1 is LNHDA and CDR2 is SQIVND in the germline V gene (reference sequence). The CDR3 is 14 amino acids. The CDR3 is CASSGRKFQETQYF. CDR3 nucleotide sequence: TGTGCCAGTAGTGGACGGAAGTTCCAAGAGACCCAGTACTTC.